Only a few counts were recorded for the clone carrying this T cell receptor (beta chain). Its antigen is unidentified. Germline CDR1 SGHKS, CDR2 YYEKEE (reference sequence). V was pared by 4 bases and J by 6 bases, with 5 bases of the junction left unmatched. The CDR3 loop spans 15 amino acids. This record comes from a study of cytomegalovirus exposure and HLA in healthy donors. Whole-study results and caveats: Three chains linked to CMV were shown in vitro to be specific for CMV antigens.

The PCR ran on 60 Vbeta and 13 Jbeta primers. Some clones are missing from TCRdb's copy, which holds only in-frame ones; the method was immunoSEQ multiplex PCR. Altogether roughly 87,000 clones are present, less than 85% being singletons, with the ten largest covering roughly 4.2%. The receptor's source is a man aged 60 to 75 in good health and CMV-seronegative. V usage is TRBV5-5 and J usage is TRBJ2-1; 12 nucleotides agree with TRBD2. Material for sequencing was PBMCs. The CDR3: CASSLRLAGANEQFF. The CDR3 bases are TGTGCCAGCAGCCTCAGACTAGCGGGGGCCAATGAGCAGTTCTTC.